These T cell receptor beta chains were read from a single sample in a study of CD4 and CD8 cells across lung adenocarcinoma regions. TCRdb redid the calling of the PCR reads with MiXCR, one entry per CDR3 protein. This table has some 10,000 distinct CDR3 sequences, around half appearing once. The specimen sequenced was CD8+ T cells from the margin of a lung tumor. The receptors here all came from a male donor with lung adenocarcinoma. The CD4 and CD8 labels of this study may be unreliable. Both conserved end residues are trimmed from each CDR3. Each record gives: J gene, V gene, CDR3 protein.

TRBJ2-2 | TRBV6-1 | ASSTQAGSRPGTLY
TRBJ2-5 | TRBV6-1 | ASSSTGVGQETQY
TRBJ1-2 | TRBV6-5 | ASSYSRGGWDGYGYT
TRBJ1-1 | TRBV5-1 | ASSFPGSVTEAF
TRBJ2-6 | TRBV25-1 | ASWSQESGAYVLS
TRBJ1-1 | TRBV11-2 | ASSLDPRTEAF
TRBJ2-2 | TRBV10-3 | AISELEGRGTGELF
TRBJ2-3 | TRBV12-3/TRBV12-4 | GSGAGATDTQY
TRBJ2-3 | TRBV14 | ASSHRGGVYGTDTQY
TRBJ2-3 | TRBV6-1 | ASSEQGPDTQY
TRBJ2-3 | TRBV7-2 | ASSLVAGVGRNEQY
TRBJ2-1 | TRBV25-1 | ASSKGGNNEQF
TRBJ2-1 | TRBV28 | ASFSGGAYNEQF
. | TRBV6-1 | ARTTTIDTQF
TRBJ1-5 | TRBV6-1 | ASSEEGGYQPHH
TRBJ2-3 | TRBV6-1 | AGSGTQEFDTQY
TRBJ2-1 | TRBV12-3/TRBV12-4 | ASTLEYNEQF
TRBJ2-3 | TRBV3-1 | ASSLTSYPTDTQY
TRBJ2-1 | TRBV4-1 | ASSHRDYDNEQF
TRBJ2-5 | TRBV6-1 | ASRALYPHRCYYTQY
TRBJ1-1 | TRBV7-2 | ASSLARGAATEAF
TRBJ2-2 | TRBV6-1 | ASRQGTSGGTGELF
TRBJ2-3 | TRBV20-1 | SAPGTSDKDTQY
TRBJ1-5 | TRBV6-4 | ASSETGDSNQPQH
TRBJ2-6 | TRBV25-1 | ASGSGANELT
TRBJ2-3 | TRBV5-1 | ASSPGLAGDGYTQY